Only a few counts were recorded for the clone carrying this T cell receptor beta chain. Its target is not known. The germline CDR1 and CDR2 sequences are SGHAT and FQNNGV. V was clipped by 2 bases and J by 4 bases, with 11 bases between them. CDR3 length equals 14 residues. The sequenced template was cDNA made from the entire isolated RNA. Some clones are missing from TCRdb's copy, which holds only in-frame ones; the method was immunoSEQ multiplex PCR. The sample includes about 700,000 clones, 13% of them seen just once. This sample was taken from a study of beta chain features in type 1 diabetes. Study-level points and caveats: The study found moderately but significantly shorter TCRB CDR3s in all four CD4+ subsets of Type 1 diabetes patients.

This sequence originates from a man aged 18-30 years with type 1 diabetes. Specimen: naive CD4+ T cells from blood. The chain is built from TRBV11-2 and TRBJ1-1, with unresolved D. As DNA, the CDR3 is TGTGCCAGCAGCTTATCGGGTTTGAGCACTGAAGCTTTCTTT. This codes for CASSLSGLSTEAFF.